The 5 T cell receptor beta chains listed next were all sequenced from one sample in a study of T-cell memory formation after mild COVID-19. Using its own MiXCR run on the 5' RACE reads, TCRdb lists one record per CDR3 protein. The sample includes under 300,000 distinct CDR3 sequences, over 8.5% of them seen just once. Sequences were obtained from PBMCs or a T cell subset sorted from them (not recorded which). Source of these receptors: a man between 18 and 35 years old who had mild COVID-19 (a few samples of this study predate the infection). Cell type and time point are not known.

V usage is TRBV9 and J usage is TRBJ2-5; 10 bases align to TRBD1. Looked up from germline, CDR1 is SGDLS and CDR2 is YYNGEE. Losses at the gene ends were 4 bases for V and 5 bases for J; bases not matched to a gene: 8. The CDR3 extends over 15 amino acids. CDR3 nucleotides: TGTGCCAGCAGCAAGACGGGACAGGGGTTTGAGACCCAGTACTTC. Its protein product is CASSKTGQGFETQYF.

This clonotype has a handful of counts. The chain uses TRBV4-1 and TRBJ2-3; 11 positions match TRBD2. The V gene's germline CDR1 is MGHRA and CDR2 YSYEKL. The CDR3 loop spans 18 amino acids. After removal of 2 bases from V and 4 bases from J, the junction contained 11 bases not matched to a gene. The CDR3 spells CASSQLPTSGERADTQYF. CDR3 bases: TGCGCCAGCAGCCAACTCCCGACTAGCGGGGAGAGGGCAGATACGCAGTATTTT.

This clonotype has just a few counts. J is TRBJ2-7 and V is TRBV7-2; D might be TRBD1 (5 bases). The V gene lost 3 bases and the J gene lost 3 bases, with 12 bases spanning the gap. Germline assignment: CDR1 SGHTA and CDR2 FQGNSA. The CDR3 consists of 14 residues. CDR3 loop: CASSFQGKNYEQYF. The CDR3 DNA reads TGTGCCAGCAGCTTCCAGGGTAAGAACTACGAGCAGTACTTC. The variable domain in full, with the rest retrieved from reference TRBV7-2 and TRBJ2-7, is GAGVSQSPSNKVTEKGKDVELRCDPISGHTALYWYRQSLGQGLEFLIYFQGNSAPDKSGLPSDRFSAERTGGSVSTLTIQRTQQEDSAVYLCASSFQGKNYEQYFGPGTRLTVT.

For the CDR3, the DNA is TGCGCCAGCAGCCTACCGGGACAGGGGAACTTGCAGTTCTTC. Encoded protein: CASSLPGQGNLQFF. The gene calls are TRBV4-1 and TRBJ2-1; 10 nucleotides agree with TRBD1. CDR3 length equals 14 residues. Germline trimming cut 4 bases from V and 12 bases from J; bases unmatched to any gene: 9. The V gene's germline CDR1 is MGHRA and CDR2 YSYEKL.

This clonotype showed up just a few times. CDR3 DNA: TGTGCCATCAGGGGATTAACCTCTGGGGCCAACGTCCTGACTTTC. It translates to CAIRGLTSGANVLTF. This sequence joins TRBV10-3 and TRBJ2-6; D gene ambiguous. The V gene's germline CDR1 is ENHRY and CDR2 SYGVKD. The CDR3 is 15 amino acids. V was cut by 6 bases and J by 0 bases, with 9 bases left in between.